This T cell receptor (beta chain) was observed in a study of shared clonotypes between healthy human individuals. Remarks on this clone: Its cognate antigen is unknown.

TCRdb's table, derived via immunoSEQ multiplex PCR, lists solely in-frame clones and lacks some. The data show about 2.1 million clones, 93% seen once. Findings and caveats of the study: Clonotypes shared by all four donors outscored non-shared clonotypes in generation probability.

Naive CD8 isolation took CD45RO-negative cells positively selected for CCR7 and excluded terminally differentiated effector memory CD45RA+ cells. Trimming shortened V by 5 bases and J by 3 bases, and 17 bases separated the two germline ends. Germline CDR1 and CDR2: SNHLY and FYNNEI. The CDR3 is made up of 15 amino acids. The clonotype was recovered from a man aged 18 to 30 in good health. Some clones in this sample may be carry-over from other donors' samples. The sequencing sample was made of naive CD8+ T cells from PBMCs. The chain recombines TRBV2 with TRBJ2-7, with D possibly called TRBD1 or TRBD2 (5 bases each). The DNA of the CDR3 is TGTGCCAGCAGTCTACGCCGGGACGCAAGCTACGAGCAGTACTTC. Amino acid sequence: CASSLRRDASYEQYF.